A selection of T cell receptor beta chains follows, all from one sample in a study of blood T cell repertoires in COVID-19. This table comes from immunoSEQ multiplex PCR, and its TCRdb copy is limited to in-frame clones, with some not included. The data contain some 100,000 clones, roughly 76% of them seen just once; the ten biggest clones take up roughly 10%. Sequenced input: peripheral blood. The source is a human donor in a cohort sampled during active COVID-19. The CDR3 runs from the conserved cysteine through the conserved F or W. The D gene is left open where the match is weak. Only part of the rows carry a size: once, few, many, or a class if the clone is expanded.

TRBV12-3/TRBV12-4	-	TRBJ2-5	-	TGTGCCAGCAGGCGAGGGGGTTCAGAGACCCAGTACTTC	CASRRGGSETQYF
TRBV21-1	once	TRBJ2-2	-	TGTGCCAGCAGCAAAGTTCGGGGGGCTCTCTCAACCGAGAACACCGGGGAGCTGTTTTTT	CASSKVRGALSTENTGELFF
TRBV5-1	-	TRBJ1-2	-	TGCGCCAGCAGCACGGGGAAGGAAGCCCGCTACACCTTC	CASSTGKEARYTF
TRBV24-1	-	TRBJ2-6	-	TGTGCCACCAGTACTTCCTCTGGGGCCAACGTCCTGACTTTC	CATSTSSGANVLTF
TRBV3-1/TRBV3-2	-	TRBJ1-6	TRBD1	TGTGCCAGCAGCCTACGACAGGGGCGGGATTCACCCCTCCACTTT	CASSLRQGRDSPLHF
TRBV19	few	TRBJ1-5	-	TGTGCCAGTAGTAGGACAGTAAATCAGCCCCAGCATTTT	CASSRTVNQPQHF
TRBV9	once	TRBJ2-7	-	TGTGCCAGCAGCGTTGGCGGAAGCTCCTACGAGCAGTACTTC	CASSVGGSSYEQYF
TRBV4-3	-	TRBJ2-7	-	TGCGCCAGCAGCCAAGGCCCAGGGACCTACGAGCAGTACTTC	CASSQGPGTYEQYF
TRBV7-2	few	TRBJ1-1	-	TGTGCCAGCAGCTTAGACTCGAACACTGAAGCTTTCTTT	CASSLDSNTEAFF
TRBV4-1	-	TRBJ2-4	-	TGCGCCAGCAGCCATCACGTTGGGGGAGGCAAAAACATTCAGTACTTC	CASSHHVGGGKNIQYF
TRBV5-1	-	TRBJ1-2	TRBD1	TGCGCCAGCAGCTCAGAGACAGGGACCTATGGCTACACCTTC	CASSSETGTYGYTF
TRBV6-2/TRBV6-3	-	TRBJ1-5	-	TGTGCCAGCAGTTATGTGGCAGACGGACCTTGGCAGCGGCGTCATCAGCCCCAGCATTTT	CASSYVADGPWQRRHQPQHF
TRBV12-5	few	TRBJ1-5	-	TGTGCTAGTGGTTTAGCGGGGGGTCAGCCCCAGCATTTT	CASGLAGGQPQHF
TRBV18	-	TRBJ1-1	TRBD1	TGTGCCAGCTCACCACCGCAGACAGGGGGCTTTGGTACTGAAGCTTTCTTT	CASSPPQTGGFGTEAFF
TRBV5-1	-	TRBJ2-5	-	TGCGCCAGCAGACCCAACAGGGTAGAGACCCAGTACTTC	CASRPNRVETQYF
TRBV6-6	-	TRBJ1-1	TRBD1	TGTGCCAGCAGTTATGGCAGGGGGGTTTTGAACACTGAAGCTTTCTTT	CASSYGRGVLNTEAFF
TRBV12-5	-	TRBJ2-4	-	TGTGCTAGTGGTTTGGGGACCTGGACAGCGGTTATTGGCCAGTACTTC	CASGLGTWTAVIGQYF
TRBV13	-	TRBJ2-7	-	TGTGCCAGCAGCTCCCGGGATGACCCCTACGAGCAGTACTTC	CASSSRDDPYEQYF
TRBV20-1	-	TRBJ2-3	TRBD2	TGCAGTGCTAGTCGGGGACTAGCGGGAGGCACAGATACGCAGTATTTT	CSASRGLAGGTDTQYF
TRBV9	-	TRBJ2-2	TRBD2	TGTGCCAGCAGCGTAGTATTTAGGGGAGGGCTAGCGGGAGTTCCCGGGGAGCTGTTTTTT	CASSVVFRGGLAGVPGELFF
TRBV7-2	-	TRBJ1-2	-	TGTGCCAGCAGCCGCCAGGCAGGGGCTAACTATGGCTACACCTTC	CASSRQAGANYGYTF
TRBV27	-	TRBJ1-6	-	TGTGCCAGCAGTTCCACGGTTTCACCCCTCCACTTT	CASSSTVSPLHF
TRBV2	-	TRBJ2-3	-	TGTGCCACCGGGGACTTCACAGATACGCAGTATTTT	CATGDFTDTQYF
TRBV7-3	-	TRBJ2-7	TRBD1	TGTGCCAGCAGCTCGACAGGGTTGGTGGACGAGCAGTACTTC	CASSSTGLVDEQYF
TRBV19	-	TRBJ2-1	TRBD2	TGTGCCAGTAGTATGAGACTAGCGGGGGACTACAATGAGCAGTTCTTC	CASSMRLAGDYNEQFF
TRBV9	few	TRBJ2-1	TRBD2	TGTGCCAGCGACCCTAGCGGGAGTTACAATGAGCAGTTCTTC	CASDPSGSYNEQFF
TRBV7-2	many	TRBJ1-2	TRBD1	TGTGCCAGCAGCCCGGGACAGTCGCTGGGGGGCTACACCTTC	CASSPGQSLGGYTF
TRBV5-3	-	TRBJ2-1	TRBD1	TGTGCCAGAAGCTGCCCTCTCGGGGACAGGGTAATCCATGAGCAGTTCTTC	CARSCPLGDRVIHEQFF
TRBV7-2	-	TRBJ1-6	TRBD1	TGTGCCAGCAGCTTAGCAGGGGGCACGTCACCCCTCCACTTT	CASSLAGGTSPLHF
TRBV18	-	TRBJ2-1	-	TGTGCCAGCTCTCAGAACAGGAATGAGCAGTTCTTC	CASSQNRNEQFF
TRBV30	-	TRBJ2-2	-	TGTGCCTGGAGTCCGTTCTCCACCGGGGAGCTGTTTTTT	CAWSPFSTGELFF
TRBV5-4	-	TRBJ2-5	TRBD1	TGTGCCTCCCTCAGGACAGGGGGCCAAGAGACCCAGTACTTC	CASLRTGGQETQYF
TRBV18	-	TRBJ1-1	TRBD1	TGTGCCAGCTCACGCGGGACAGGCCCTGAAGCTTTCTTT	CASSRGTGPEAFF
TRBV6-5	once	TRBJ1-5	-	TGTGCCAGCAGCCAGTTTCAGGGGACCCAGCCCCAGCATTTT	CASSQFQGTQPQHF
TRBV5-1	-	TRBJ2-1	TRBD2	TGCGCCAGCAGCTTGAGGGCTAGCGGGGGCAATGAGCAGTTCTTC	CASSLRASGGNEQFF
TRBV19	-	TRBJ2-7	-	TGTGCCAGTAGTATTAATAGTCAGAGGGCCGAGCAGTACTTC	CASSINSQRAEQYF
TRBV12-3/TRBV12-4	once	TRBJ2-1	-	TGTGCCAGCAGTTTTAACCGGGGGCAGTTCTTC	CASSFNRGQFF
TRBV7-9	-	TRBJ1-5	-	TGTGCCAGCAGCTCGGAGGCAGTTACCCGCAATCAGCCCCAGCATTTT	CASSSEAVTRNQPQHF
TRBV15	many	TRBJ2-7	TRBD2	TGTGCCACCAGCAGAGAAACGTTCACTAGCGGGAGCCGGACGGGGCAGTACTTC	CATSRETFTSGSRTGQYF
TRBV11-1	-	TRBJ1-2	TRBD1	TGTGCCAGCAGCTCAGGGACAGCCTATAACTATGGCTACACCTTC	CASSSGTAYNYGYTF
TRBV5-6	few	TRBJ2-5	TRBD2	TGTGCCAGCAGCTTCGGGACTAGCGGGAGACGACGAGGCGAGACCCAGTACTTC	CASSFGTSGRRRGETQYF
TRBV5-5	-	TRBJ1-3	TRBD1	TGTGCCAGCAGCCCTCAGACAGGGCGTGGAAACACCATATATTTT	CASSPQTGRGNTIYF
TRBV5-4	few	TRBJ1-2	-	TGTGCCAGCAGCTTGGCAGATTCATATGGCTACACCTTC	CASSLADSYGYTF
TRBV30	few	TRBJ2-7	-	TGTGCCTGGAGTGTGGAGAATTACGAGCAGTACTTC	CAWSVENYEQYF
TRBV11-2	-	TRBJ2-1	-	TGTGCCAGCAGCCCCGGGGTCGGGCAGTTCTTC	CASSPGVGQFF